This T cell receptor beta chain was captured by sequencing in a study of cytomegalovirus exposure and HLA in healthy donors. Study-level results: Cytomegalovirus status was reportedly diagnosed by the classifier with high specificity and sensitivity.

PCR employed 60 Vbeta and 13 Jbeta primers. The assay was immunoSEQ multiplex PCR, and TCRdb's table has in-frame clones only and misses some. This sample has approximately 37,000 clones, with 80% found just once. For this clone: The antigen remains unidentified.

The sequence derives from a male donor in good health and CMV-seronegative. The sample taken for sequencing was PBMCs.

Written as DNA, the CDR3 is TGTGCCAGCAGCTTAACGGGGATTAATGAAAAACTGTTTTTT. This sequence encodes CASSLTGINEKLFF. The chain links TRBV7-8 to TRBJ1-4; D is undetermined. Germline V gene data show CDR1 as SGHVS and CDR2 as FQNEAQ. The CDR3 length is 14 residues. Trimming pared 2 bases from V and 4 bases from J, leaving 8 bases between.